These 15 T cell receptor beta chains came from one sample sequenced in a study of blood T cell repertoires in COVID-19. Assay used: immunoSEQ multiplex PCR; TCRdb lists only in-frame clones, some missing. The sample gives 200,000 to 300,000 clones, about 88% of which show up once; approximately 2% is in the top ten. Sequencing was performed on peripheral blood. The receptor set was obtained from a man under 40 with active or convalescent COVID-19.

For this clone: Compared with germline, one end of the junction differs, possibly owing to a read error. The chain joins TRBV4-3 to TRBJ2-7, with D tentatively TRBD1 (6 bases). This CDR3 region has 11 residues. CDR1 and CDR2 (germline): LGHNA, YSLEER. The CDR3 nucleotides read TGCGCCAGCAGCCAATGCAGTGACAGGACGTTC. Encoded protein: CASSQCSDRTF.

The chain has TRBV9 and TRBJ1-5; D ambiguous. V was clipped by 0 bases and J by 5 bases, with 9 bases between them. The length of the CDR3 is 14 residues. The germline CDR1 and CDR2 sequences are SGDLS and YYNGEE. The CDR3 here is CASSVGSADQPQHF. The CDR3 bases are TGTGCCAGCAGCGTAGGTTCGGCGGATCAGCCCCAGCATTTT.

As DNA, the CDR3 is TGCAGCGTTGACAGGGGGCCCACAGATACGCAGTATTTT. It codes for CSVDRGPTDTQYF. The chain carries TRBV29-1 and TRBJ2-3; 8 bases align to TRBD1. Germline CDR1 is SQVTM and CDR2 is ANQGSEA. Trimming at V came to 3 bases and at J to 2 bases, leaving 1 base not matched to a gene. The CDR3 length is 13 residues.

The rearrangement links TRBV24-1 to TRBJ1-2, with D possibly matching TRBD1 (6 bases). Per the germline V gene, CDR1 is KGHDR and CDR2 is SFDVKD. CDR3 length: 14 amino acids. Deletions cut 2 bases from V and 2 bases from J, with 8 bases between. CDR3 residues: CATSDSTGNYGYTF. The CDR3 region has the DNA TGTGCCACCAGTGATTCCACAGGGAACTATGGCTACACCTTC.

The rearrangement uses TRBV5-8 and TRBJ2-7, with TRBD2 matching 7 bases. CDR3 size: 13 residues. V shed 4 bases and J 2 bases; nucleotides not matched to a gene: 3. CDR1 and CDR2 from the germline V gene are SGHTS and YDEGEE. CDR3 amino acids: CASSGGDAYEQYF. CDR3 coding DNA: TGTGCCAGCAGCGGGGGGGACGCCTACGAGCAGTACTTC.

The chain employs TRBV7-9 and TRBJ1-1; possibly TRBD1 for D (5 bases). The CDR3 is 16 amino acids. The germline gives CDR1 SEHNR, CDR2 FQNEAQ (reference sequence). The V gene lost 5 bases and the J gene lost 0 bases, with 16 bases spanning the gap. The CDR3 DNA is TGTGCCAGCAGCCTACCCGGGGGAAGTATGAACACTGAAGCTTTCTTT. Encoded protein: CASSLPGGSMNTEAFF.

V gene TRBV18 combines with J gene TRBJ2-2; 8 bases fit TRBD1. The CDR3 extends over 13 amino acids. Germline loops: CDR1 KGHSH, CDR2 LQKENI. Trimming took 6 bases from V and 6 from J; bases not matched to a gene: 3. CDR3 in amino acids: CASSTTGAGELFF. DNA for the CDR3: TGTGCCAGCTCGACGACAGGGGCCGGGGAGCTGTTTTTT.

V gene TRBV5-4 combines with J gene TRBJ2-5; 12 bases align to TRBD2. The CDR3 is 17 amino acids. Germline values: CDR1 SGHNT, CDR2 YYREEE (reference sequence). V gave up 2 bases and J gave up 3 bases; unmatched junction bases: 8. The CDR3 sequence: CASSFGRASGGEETQYF. The DNA for the CDR3 is TGTGCCAGCAGCTTTGGTCGGGCTAGCGGGGGGGAAGAGACCCAGTACTTC.

V usage is TRBV5-4 and J usage is TRBJ2-3; 8 bases agree with TRBD2. Germline V gene data show CDR1 as SGHNT and CDR2 as YYREEE (reference sequence). There are 15 residues in the CDR3. Germline trimming cut 2 bases from V and 6 bases from J; bases unmatched to any gene: 8. The CDR3 loop is CASSLRGGGSDTQYF. In nucleotides, the CDR3 is TGTGCCAGCAGCTTACGGGGCGGGGGGTCGGATACGCAGTATTTT.

The V gene is TRBV11-2, the J gene TRBJ2-7, with 10 bases matching TRBD1. The J segment lost 6 bases and the V segment lost 6 bases, leaving 8 bases of the junction unmatched. CDR3 length: 14 residues. Germline CDR1 SGHAT, CDR2 FQNNGV. CDR3 residues: CASRSFRDRGEQYF. The CDR3 DNA follows: TGTGCCAGCAGATCATTCCGGGACAGGGGCGAGCAGTACTTC. The whole variable domain, filled in from reference TRBV11-2 and TRBJ2-7, reads EAGVAQSPRYKIIEKRQSVAFWCNPISGHATLYWYQQILGQGPKLLIQFQNNGVVDDSQLPKDRFSAERLKGVDSTLKIQPAKLEDSAVYLCASRSFRDRGEQYFGPGTRLTVT.

V is TRBV6-1 and J is TRBJ2-2; 8 bases are a match to TRBD1. This CDR3 spans 15 amino acids. Germline V gives CDR1 MNHNS, CDR2 SASEGT. With 3 bases clipped from V and 5 bases from J, the junction kept 5 bases outside the gene matches. CDR3 region: CASSDGQGQTGELFF. The CDR3 nucleotides read TGTGCCAGCAGTGACGGACAGGGACAAACCGGGGAGCTGTTTTTT.

Only a few counts were recorded for this clone. The chain couples TRBV27 to TRBJ2-1; D might be TRBD1 (6 bases). Trimming stripped 6 bases from V and 8 bases from J, with 14 bases between. In germline, CDR1 is MNHEY, CDR2 SMNVEV (reference sequence). The CDR3 extends over 13 amino acids. The CDR3 is CASRPTGFDEQFF. The CDR3 DNA reads as TGTGCCAGCAGACCCACAGGGTTCGATGAGCAGTTCTTC.

V gene TRBV13 combines with J gene TRBJ1-2; D is unclear. V was pared by 4 bases and J by 7 bases, with 10 bases between. CDR1 is PRHDT and CDR2 is FYEKMQ in the germline V gene (reference sequence). CDR3 length: 12 residues. CDR3 amino acids: CASSSVDFGYTF. The CDR3 DNA is TGTGCCAGCAGCTCCGTGGACTTTGGCTACACCTTC.

The V and J genes are TRBV7-9 and TRBJ2-7, with 12 bases matching TRBD1. Germline loops: CDR1 SEHNR, CDR2 FQNEAQ (reference sequence). This CDR3 has 14 residues. V dropped 6 bases and J dropped 5; count of bases not matched to a gene: 5. CDR3 residues: CASRSGQGADEQYF. The CDR3, as DNA: TGTGCCAGCAGGTCGGGACAGGGGGCAGACGAGCAGTACTTC.

The V gene is TRBV29-1, the J gene TRBJ2-7; D gene ambiguous. The germline V gene has CDR1 SQVTM and CDR2 ANQGSEA. The CDR3 loop spans 13 amino acids. Trimming removed 3 bases at V and 8 bases at J, with 17 bases between. The CDR3 nucleotides are TGCAGCGTTGAGATCTCTGGCCCCATAAAGCAGTACTTC. Residues: CSVEISGPIKQYF.